This TCR beta chain was captured by sequencing in a study of blood T cell repertoires in COVID-19. V gave up 5 bases and J gave up 3 bases; unmatched junction bases: 7. The CDR3 runs to 15 residues. Germline assignment: CDR1 LNHDA and CDR2 SQIVND (reference sequence). As handled by the study authors: Nucleated cell counts were estimated from reference gene primer amplification. The protocol was immunoSEQ multiplex PCR, while the TCRdb copy is restricted to in-frame clones and leaves out a portion. From that table come the V and J calls and clone size; the DNA was used to work out D and trimming. Of fewer than 55,000 clones listed, around 86% were seen once; the top ten hold 2.1%.

The sample taken for sequencing was peripheral blood. The origin of this receptor is an older woman with acute or convalescent COVID-19. The gene calls are TRBV19 and TRBJ1-5; 7 bases line up with TRBD1. The CDR3 loop reads CASSFPRGNNQPQHF. Here the CDR3 DNA reads TGTGCCAGTAGTTTCCCCAGGGGGAACAATCAGCCCCAGCATTTT.